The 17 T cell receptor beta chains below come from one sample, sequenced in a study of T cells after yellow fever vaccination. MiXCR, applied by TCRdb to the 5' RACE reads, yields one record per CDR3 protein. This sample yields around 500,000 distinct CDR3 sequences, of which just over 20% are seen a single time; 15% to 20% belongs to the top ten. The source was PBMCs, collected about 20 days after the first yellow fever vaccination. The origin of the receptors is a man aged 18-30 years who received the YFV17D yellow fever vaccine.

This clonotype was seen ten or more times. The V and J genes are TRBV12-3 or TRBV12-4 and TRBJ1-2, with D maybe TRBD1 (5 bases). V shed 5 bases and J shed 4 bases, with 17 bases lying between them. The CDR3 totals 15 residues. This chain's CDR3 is CASSPIVGGSYGYTF. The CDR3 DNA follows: TGTGCCAGCAGTCCCATTGTGGGGGGAAGCTATGGCTACACCTTC.

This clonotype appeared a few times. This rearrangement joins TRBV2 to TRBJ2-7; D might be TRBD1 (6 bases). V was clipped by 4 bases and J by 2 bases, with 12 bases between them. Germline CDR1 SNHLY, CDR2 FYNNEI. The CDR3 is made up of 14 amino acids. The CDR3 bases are TGTGCCAGCAGTGGGGCACAGGGACCCTACGAGCAGTACTTC. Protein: CASSGAQGPYEQYF.

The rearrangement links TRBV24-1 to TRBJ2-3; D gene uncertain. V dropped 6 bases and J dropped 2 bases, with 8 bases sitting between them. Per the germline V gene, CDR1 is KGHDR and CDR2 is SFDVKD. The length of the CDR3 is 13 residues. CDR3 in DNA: TGTGCCACCAGTTACGAAGCCACAGATACGCAGTATTTT. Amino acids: CATSYEATDTQYF.

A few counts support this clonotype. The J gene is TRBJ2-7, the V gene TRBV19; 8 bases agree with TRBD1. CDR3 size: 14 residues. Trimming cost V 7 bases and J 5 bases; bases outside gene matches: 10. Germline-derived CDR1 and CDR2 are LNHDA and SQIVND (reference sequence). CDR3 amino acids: CASKGTDRANEQYF. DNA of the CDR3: TGTGCCAGTAAAGGGACGGACAGGGCAAACGAGCAGTACTTC.

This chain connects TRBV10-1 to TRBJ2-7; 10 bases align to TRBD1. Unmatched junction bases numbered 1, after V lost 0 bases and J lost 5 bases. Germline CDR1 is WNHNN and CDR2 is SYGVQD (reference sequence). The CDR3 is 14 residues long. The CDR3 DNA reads TGCGCCAGCAGTGAGTCCGGACAGGGGGACGAGCAGTACTTC. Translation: CASSESGQGDEQYF.

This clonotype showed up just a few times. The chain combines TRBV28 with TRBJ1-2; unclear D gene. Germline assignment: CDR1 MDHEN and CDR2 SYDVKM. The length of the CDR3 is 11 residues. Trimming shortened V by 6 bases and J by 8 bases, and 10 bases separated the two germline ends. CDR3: CASSDKFGYTF. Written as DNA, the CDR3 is TGTGCCAGCAGCGACAAGTTCGGCTACACCTTC.

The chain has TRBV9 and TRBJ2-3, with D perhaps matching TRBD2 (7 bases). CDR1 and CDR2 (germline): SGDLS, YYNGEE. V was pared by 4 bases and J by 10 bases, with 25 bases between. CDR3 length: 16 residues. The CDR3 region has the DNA TGTGCCAGCAGCCCTCCTGAGGGGGAGGGGCAGAAGTCGCAGTATTTT. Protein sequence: CASSPPEGEGQKSQYF.

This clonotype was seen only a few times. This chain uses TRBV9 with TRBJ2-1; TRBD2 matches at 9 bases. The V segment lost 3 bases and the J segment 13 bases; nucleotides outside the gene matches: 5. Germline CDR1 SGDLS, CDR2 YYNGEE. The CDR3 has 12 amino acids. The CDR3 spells CASSDSSGVQFF. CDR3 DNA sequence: TGTGCCAGCAGCGATTCTAGCGGGGTACAGTTCTTC.

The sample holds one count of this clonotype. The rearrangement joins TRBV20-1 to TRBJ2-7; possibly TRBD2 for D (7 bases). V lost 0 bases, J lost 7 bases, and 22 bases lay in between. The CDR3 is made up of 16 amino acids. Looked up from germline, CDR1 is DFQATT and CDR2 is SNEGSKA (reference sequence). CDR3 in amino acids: CSARDLSRGPLWEQYF. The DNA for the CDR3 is TGCAGTGCTAGAGATCTCTCGCGGGGGCCCCTTTGGGAGCAGTACTTC.

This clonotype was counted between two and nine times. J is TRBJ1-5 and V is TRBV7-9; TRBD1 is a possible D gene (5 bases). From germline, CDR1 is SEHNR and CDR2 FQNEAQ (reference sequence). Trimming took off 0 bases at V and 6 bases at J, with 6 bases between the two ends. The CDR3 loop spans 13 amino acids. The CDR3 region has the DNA TGTGCCAGCAGCTTAGCCGGGGCTCAGCCCCAGCATTTT. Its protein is CASSLAGAQPQHF.

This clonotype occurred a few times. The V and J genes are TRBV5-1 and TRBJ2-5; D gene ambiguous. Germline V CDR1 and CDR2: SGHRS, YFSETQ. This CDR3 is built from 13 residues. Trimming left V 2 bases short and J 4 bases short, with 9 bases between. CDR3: CASSFTIPETQYF. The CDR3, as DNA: TGCGCCAGCAGCTTTACCATCCCAGAGACCCAGTACTTC.

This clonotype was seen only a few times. The CDR3 coding sequence is TGTGCCAGCTCACCACCTAAAGAGACCCAGTACTTC. Translating it yields CASSPPKETQYF. The chain combines TRBV18 with TRBJ2-5; D not resolved. CDR1 and CDR2 (germline): KGHSH, LQKENI. The CDR3 spans 12 residues. Trimming took off 0 bases at V and 3 bases at J, with 2 bases between the two ends.

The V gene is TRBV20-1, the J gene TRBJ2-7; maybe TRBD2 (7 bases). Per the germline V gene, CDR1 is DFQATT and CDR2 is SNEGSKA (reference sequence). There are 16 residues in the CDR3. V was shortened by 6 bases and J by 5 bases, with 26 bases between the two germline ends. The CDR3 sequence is CSATSVRRGRSNEQYF. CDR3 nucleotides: TGCAGTGCCACCTCCGTCCGGCGGGGGCGAAGCAACGAGCAGTACTTC.

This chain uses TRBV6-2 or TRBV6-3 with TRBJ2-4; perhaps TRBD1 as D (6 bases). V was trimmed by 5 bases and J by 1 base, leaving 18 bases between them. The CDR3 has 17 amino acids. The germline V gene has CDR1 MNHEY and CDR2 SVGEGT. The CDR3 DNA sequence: TGTGCCAGCAGTCGAAACCTCAGGGGCTTGGCCAAAAACATTCAGTACTTC. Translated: CASSRNLRGLAKNIQYF.

Written as DNA, the CDR3 is TGTGCCAGCAGCGTAGACAGGGGGCCCTACGAGCAGTACGTC. As protein: CASSVDRGPYEQYV. The chain recombines TRBV7-8 with TRBJ2-7; 10 bases align to TRBD1. Losses at the gene ends were 5 bases for V and 2 bases for J; bases not matched to a gene: 3. The CDR3 is made up of 14 amino acids. Germline-derived CDR1 and CDR2 are SGHVS and FQNEAQ.

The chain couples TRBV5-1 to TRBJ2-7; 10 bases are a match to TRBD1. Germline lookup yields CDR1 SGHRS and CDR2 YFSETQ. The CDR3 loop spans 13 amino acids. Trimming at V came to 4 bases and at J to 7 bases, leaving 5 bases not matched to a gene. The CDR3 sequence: CASSPRTGGEQYV. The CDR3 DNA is TGCGCCAGCAGCCCCCGGACAGGGGGTGAGCAGTACGTC.

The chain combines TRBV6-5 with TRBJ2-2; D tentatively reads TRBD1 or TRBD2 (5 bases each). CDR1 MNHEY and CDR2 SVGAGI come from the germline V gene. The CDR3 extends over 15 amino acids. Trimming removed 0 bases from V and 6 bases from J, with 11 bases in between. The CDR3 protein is CASSYSIGGPGELFF. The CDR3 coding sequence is TGTGCCAGCAGTTACTCGATTGGGGGTCCCGGGGAGCTGTTTTTT.